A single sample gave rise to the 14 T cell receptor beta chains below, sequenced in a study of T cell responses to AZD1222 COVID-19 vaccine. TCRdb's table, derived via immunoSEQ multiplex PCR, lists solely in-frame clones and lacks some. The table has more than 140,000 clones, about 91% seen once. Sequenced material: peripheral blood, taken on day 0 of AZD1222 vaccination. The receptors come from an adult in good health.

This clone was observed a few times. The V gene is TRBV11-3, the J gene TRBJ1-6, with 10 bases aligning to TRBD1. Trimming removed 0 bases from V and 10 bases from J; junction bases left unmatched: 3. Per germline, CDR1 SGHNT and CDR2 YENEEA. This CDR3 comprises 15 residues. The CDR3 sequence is CASSLEGQGYSPLHF. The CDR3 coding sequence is TGTGCCAGCAGCTTAGAGGGACAGGGGTACTCACCCCTCCACTTT. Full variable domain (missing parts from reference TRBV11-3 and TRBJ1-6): EAGVVQSPRYKIIEKKQPVAFWCNPISGHNTLYWYLQNLGQGPELLIRYENEEAVDDSQLPKDRFSAERLKGVDSTLKIQPAELGDSAVYLCASSLEGQGYSPLHFGNGTRLTVT.

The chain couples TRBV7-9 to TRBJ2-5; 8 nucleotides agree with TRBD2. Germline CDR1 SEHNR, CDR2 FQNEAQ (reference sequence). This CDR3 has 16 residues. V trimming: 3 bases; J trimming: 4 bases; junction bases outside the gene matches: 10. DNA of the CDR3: TGTGCCAGCAGCTTTAGCTTGGGGACTAGTCTAGAGACCCAGTACTTC. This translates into CASSFSLGTSLETQYF.

CDR3 nucleotides: TGCAGCGTTGGGGGGGCGGGAGAAGCTTTCTTT. Translation gives CSVGGAGEAFF. The rearrangement joins TRBV29-1 to TRBJ1-1; TRBD1 might be the D (6 bases). The CDR3 has 11 residues. Trimming left V 4 bases short and J 8 bases short, with 11 bases between. Germline CDR1 reads SQVTM; CDR2 reads ANQGSEA.

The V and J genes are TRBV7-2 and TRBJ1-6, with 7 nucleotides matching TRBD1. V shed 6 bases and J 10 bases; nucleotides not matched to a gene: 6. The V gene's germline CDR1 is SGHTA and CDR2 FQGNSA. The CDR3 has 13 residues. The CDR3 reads CASRSTGASPLHF. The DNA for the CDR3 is TGTGCCAGCAGATCTACAGGGGCATCACCCCTCCACTTT.

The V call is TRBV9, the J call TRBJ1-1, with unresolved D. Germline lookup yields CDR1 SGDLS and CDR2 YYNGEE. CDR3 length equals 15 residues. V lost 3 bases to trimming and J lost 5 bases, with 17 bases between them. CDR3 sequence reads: CASSATTTTMTEAFF. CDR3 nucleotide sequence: TGTGCCAGCAGCGCCACGACTACAACTATGACTGAAGCTTTCTTT.

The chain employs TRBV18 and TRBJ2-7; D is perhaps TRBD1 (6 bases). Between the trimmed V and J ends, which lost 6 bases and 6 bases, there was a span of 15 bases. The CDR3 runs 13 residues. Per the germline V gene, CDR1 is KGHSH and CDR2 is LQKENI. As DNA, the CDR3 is TGTGCCAGCTCTCAGAAATCAGGGGTCGAGCAGTACTTC. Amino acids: CASSQKSGVEQYF.

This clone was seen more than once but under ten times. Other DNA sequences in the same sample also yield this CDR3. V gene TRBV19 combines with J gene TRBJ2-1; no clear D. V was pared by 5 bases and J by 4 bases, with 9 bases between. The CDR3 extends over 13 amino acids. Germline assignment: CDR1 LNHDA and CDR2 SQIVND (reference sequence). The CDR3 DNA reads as TGTGCCAGTAGTTCCGGACCTTACAATGAGCAGTTCTTC. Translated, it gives CASSSGPYNEQFF.

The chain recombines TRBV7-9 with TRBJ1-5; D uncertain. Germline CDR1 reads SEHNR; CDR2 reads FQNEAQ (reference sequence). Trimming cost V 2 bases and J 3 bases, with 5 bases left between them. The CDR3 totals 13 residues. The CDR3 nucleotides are TGTGCCAGCAGCTTAATGGACAATCAGCCCCAGCATTTT. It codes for CASSLMDNQPQHF.

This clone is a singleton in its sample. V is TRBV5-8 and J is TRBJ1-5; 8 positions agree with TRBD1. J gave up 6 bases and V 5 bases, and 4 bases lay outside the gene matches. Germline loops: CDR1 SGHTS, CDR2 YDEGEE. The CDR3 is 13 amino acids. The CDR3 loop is CASRVTGGQPQHF. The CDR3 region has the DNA TGTGCCAGCAGAGTAACAGGGGGTCAGCCCCAGCATTTT. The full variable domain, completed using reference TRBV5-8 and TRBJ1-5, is EAGVTQSPTHLIKTRGQQATLRCSPISGHTSVYWYQQALGLGLQFLLWYDEGEERNRGNFPPRFSGRQFPNYSSELNVNALELEDSALYLCASRVTGGQPQHFGDGTRLSIL.

The CDR3: CASSFRAMNTEAFF. The DNA of the CDR3 is TGTGCCAGCAGCTTCCGGGCCATGAACACTGAAGCTTTCTTT. V and J are TRBV5-4 and TRBJ1-1; D not resolved. Trimming took off 2 bases at V and 0 bases at J, with 8 bases between the two ends. Germline CDR1 is SGHNT and CDR2 is YYREEE (reference sequence). This CDR3 has 14 residues.

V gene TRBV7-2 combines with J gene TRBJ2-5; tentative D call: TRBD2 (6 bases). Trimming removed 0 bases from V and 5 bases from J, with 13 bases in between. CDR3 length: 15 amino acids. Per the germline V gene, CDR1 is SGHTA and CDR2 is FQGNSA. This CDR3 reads CASSLAGGGWETQYF. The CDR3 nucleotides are TGTGCCAGCAGCTTAGCGGGGGGAGGATGGGAGACCCAGTACTTC.

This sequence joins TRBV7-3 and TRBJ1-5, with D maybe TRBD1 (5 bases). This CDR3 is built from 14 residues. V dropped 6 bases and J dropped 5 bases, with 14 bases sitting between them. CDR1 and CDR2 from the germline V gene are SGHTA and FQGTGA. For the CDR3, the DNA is TGTGCCAGCAGTTCAAGGGGCGGGGATCAGCCCCAGCATTTT. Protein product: CASSSRGGDQPQHF.

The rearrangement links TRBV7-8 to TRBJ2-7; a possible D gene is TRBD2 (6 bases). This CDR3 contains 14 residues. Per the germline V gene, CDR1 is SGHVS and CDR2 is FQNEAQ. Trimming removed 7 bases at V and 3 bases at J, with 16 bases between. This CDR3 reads CASTMRRGNYEQYF. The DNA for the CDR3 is TGTGCCAGCACCATGAGACGGGGGAACTACGAGCAGTACTTC.

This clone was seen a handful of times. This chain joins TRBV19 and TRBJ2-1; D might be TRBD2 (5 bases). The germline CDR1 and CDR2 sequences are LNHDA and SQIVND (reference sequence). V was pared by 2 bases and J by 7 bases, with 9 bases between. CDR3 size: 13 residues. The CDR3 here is CASSITGWNEQFF. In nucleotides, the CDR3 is TGTGCCAGTAGTATAACGGGGTGGAATGAGCAGTTCTTC.